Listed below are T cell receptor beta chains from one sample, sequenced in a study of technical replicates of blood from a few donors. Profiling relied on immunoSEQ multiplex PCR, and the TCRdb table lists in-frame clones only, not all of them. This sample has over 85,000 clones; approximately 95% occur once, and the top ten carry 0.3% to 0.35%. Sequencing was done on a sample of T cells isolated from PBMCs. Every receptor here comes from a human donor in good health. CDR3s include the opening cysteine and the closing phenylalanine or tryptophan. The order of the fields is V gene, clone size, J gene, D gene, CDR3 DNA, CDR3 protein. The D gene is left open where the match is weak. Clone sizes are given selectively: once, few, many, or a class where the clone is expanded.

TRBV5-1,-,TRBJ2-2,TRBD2,TGCGCCAGCAGCTTGTCGGTAGCGGGGGACACCGGGGAGCTGTTTTTT,CASSLSVAGDTGELFF
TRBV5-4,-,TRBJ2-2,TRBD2,TGTGCCAGCAGCTTAGCGGGAGTGAACACCGGGGAGCTGTTTTTT,CASSLAGVNTGELFF
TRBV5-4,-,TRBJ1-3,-,TGTGCCAGCAGCCCTTCGAGGTACTCTGGAAACACCATATATTTT,CASSPSRYSGNTIYF
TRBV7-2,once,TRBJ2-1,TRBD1,TGTGCCAGCAGCTTAGCGGGACAGGGGATATACAATGAGCAGTTCTTC,CASSLAGQGIYNEQFF
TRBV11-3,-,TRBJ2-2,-,TGTGCCAGCAGCCGTCCCCCTGCCGGGGAGCTGTTTTTT,CASSRPPAGELFF
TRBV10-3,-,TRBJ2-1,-,TGTGCCATCAGGTTCAACAATGAGCAGTTCTTC,CAIRFNNEQFF
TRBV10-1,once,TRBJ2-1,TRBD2,TGCGCCAGCAGTGATACGCGGGAGGAGGACAATGAGCAGTTCTTC,CASSDTREEDNEQFF
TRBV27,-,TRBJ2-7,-,TGTGCCAGCAGTTTGGGAAGCGGCGAGCAGTACTTC,CASSLGSGEQYF
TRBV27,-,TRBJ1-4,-,TGTGCCAGCAGTTTAACAGGGGAAAAACTGTTTTTT,CASSLTGEKLFF
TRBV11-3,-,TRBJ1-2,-,TGTGCCAGCAGCTTAGCCGGAAGAGGCTATGGCTACACCTTC,CASSLAGRGYGYTF
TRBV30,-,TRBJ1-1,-,TGTGCCCTGGGCGGGGGTTCTGAAGCTTTCTTT,CALGGGSEAFF
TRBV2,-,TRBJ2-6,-,TGTGCCAGCAGTGAAAGCGGCTACAGCTCTGGGGCCAACGTCCTGACTTTC,CASSESGYSSGANVLTF
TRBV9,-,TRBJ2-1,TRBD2,TGTGCCAGCAGCGTAGGGGAGACTAGCGGCTACAATGAGCAGTTCTTC,CASSVGETSGYNEQFF